This passage covers 10 T cell receptor beta chains from one sample sequenced in a study of CD8+ T cells in alopecia areata. Sequencing used cDNA as its template, made by extracting RNA and reverse transcribing it. Profiled with immunoSEQ multiplex PCR; TCRdb holds only in-frame clones, not every one. The top ten clones hold 13% to 15% of a sample with about 160,000 clones, less than 70% of them seen once. Treatment in this sample: oral pan-JAK inhibitor, 5-10 mg twice daily. The material was CD4+ T cells sorted from blood, obtained at week 24, from a patient treated with tofacitinib. Every receptor here comes from a human donor with alopecia areata.

This rearrangement joins TRBV5-1 to TRBJ1-3, with unresolved D. V lost 4 bases to trimming and J lost 4 bases, with 6 bases between them. The CDR3 is 12 residues long. The germline V gene has CDR1 SGHRS and CDR2 YFSETQ. The CDR3 DNA follows: TGCGCCAGCAGCCCGGCGGGAAACACCATATATTTT. This translates into CASSPAGNTIYF.

This clone has a handful of counts. The chain combines TRBV5-1 with TRBJ1-6; TRBD1 is a possible D gene (5 bases). This CDR3 has 15 residues. CDR1 SGHRS and CDR2 YFSETQ come from the germline V gene. Trimming took off 0 bases at V and 7 bases at J, with 11 bases between the two ends. The DNA for the CDR3 is TGCGCCAGCAGCTTGGGGGACCGAGGAAATTCACCCCTCCACTTT. Translating gives CASSLGDRGNSPLHF.

This clone was seen ten or more times. The rearrangement uses TRBV7-2 and TRBJ1-4, with TRBD1 as a possible D gene (5 bases). The germline gives CDR1 SGHTA, CDR2 FQGNSA. V lost 5 bases and J 12 bases, leaving 16 bases between the germline ends. The CDR3 runs to 13 residues. CDR3 residues: CASSRIPGEELFF. The CDR3 DNA is TGTGCCAGCAGCCGAATCCCGGGGGAGGAACTGTTTTTT.

The genes are TRBV7-7 and TRBJ2-5; D possibly matches TRBD1 or TRBD2 (5 bases each). Trimming left V 8 bases short and J 5 bases short, with 15 bases between. Germline V gene sequence: CDR1 SSHAT, CDR2 FNYEAQ (reference sequence). The CDR3 is made up of 13 amino acids. This chain's CDR3 is CASSVGERETQYF. CDR3 DNA: TGTGCCAGCTCCGTGGGGGAGCGGGAGACCCAGTACTTC.

This clone was seen a single time. The rearrangement links TRBV5-1 to TRBJ2-5; D is possibly TRBD1 (5 bases). V was pared by 6 bases and J by 5 bases, with 14 bases between. This CDR3 is 13 amino acids long. Looked up from germline, CDR1 is SGHRS and CDR2 is YFSETQ. The CDR3 here is CASNRDSRETQYF. As DNA, the CDR3 is TGCGCCAGCAACCGCGACAGTCGGGAGACCCAGTACTTC.

The rearrangement joins TRBV4-2 to TRBJ1-6, with unresolved D. Trimming left V 0 bases short and J 0 bases short, with 15 bases between. Germline CDR1 LGHNA, CDR2 YNFKEQ. The CDR3 length is 19 residues. CDR3: CASSQDRTAQSSYNSPLHF. The CDR3 DNA reads as TGTGCCAGCAGCCAAGATAGAACGGCCCAGAGCTCCTATAATTCACCCCTCCACTTT.

The gene calls are TRBV7-9 and TRBJ1-1, with TRBD1 as a possible D gene (5 bases). Between the trimmed V and J ends, which lost 7 bases and 7 bases, there was a span of 16 bases. Germline V CDR1 and CDR2: SEHNR, FQNEAQ (reference sequence). The CDR3 consists of 13 residues. The DNA for the CDR3 is TGTGCCAGCAACCTCTCCGGGGCGGATGAAGCTTTCTTT. Encoded protein: CASNLSGADEAFF.

This clone was counted a few times. The chain recombines TRBV14 with TRBJ1-6; maybe TRBD1 (5 bases). Germline V gene sequence: CDR1 SGHDN, CDR2 FVKESK. The CDR3 sequence is 13 residues long. V lost 3 bases to trimming and J lost 10 bases, with 10 bases between them. The CDR3 bases are TGTGCCAGCAGCCAGAAGGGGAACTCACCCCTCCACTTT. It encodes CASSQKGNSPLHF.

This clone was found a few times. V usage is TRBV20-1 and J usage is TRBJ2-5; maybe TRBD2 (5 bases). Germline-derived CDR1 and CDR2 are DFQATT and SNEGSKA (reference sequence). The V end lost 6 bases, the J end lost 5 bases, and 10 bases lay between the germline ends. This CDR3 has 11 residues. The CDR3 DNA reads TGCAGTGCCACTCGGAGGGAGACCCAGTACTTC. Amino acids: CSATRRETQYF.

A remark on this clone: Other DNA sequences in this sample translate to the same CDR3. The J gene is TRBJ2-7, the V gene TRBV5-6, with 8 bases identical to TRBD2. This CDR3 region has 15 residues. Per germline, CDR1 SGHDT and CDR2 YYEEEE. The V segment lost 4 bases and the J segment 2 bases; nucleotides outside the gene matches: 8. CDR3 sequence reads: CASSLLAGQTYEQYF. In DNA form, the CDR3 reads TGTGCCAGCAGCCTATTAGCGGGGCAGACCTACGAGCAGTACTTC.